These 15 T cell receptor beta chains came from one sample sequenced in a study of CD8 T cells in ankylosing spondylitis. Study-wide results and limits: What seemed typical of ankylosing spondylitis blood was a TCR beta motif built from eight highly homologous variants.

These receptors' targets are unknown. From the 5' RACE reads, TCRdb called clonotypes with MiXCR, one entry per CDR3 protein. The sample consists of approximately 400,000 distinct CDR3 sequences, around 26% of them appearing once. Sequenced input: blood, either unsorted or a sorted T cell fraction (not recorded which). These receptors came from a male donor with ankylosing spondylitis.

V and J are TRBV12-3 or TRBV12-4 and TRBJ2-4, with TRBD2 matching over 10 bases. This CDR3 spans 16 amino acids. With 3 bases clipped from V and 1 base from J, the junction kept 3 bases outside the gene matches. CDR3 in DNA: TGTGCCAGCAGTTTTTTAGCGGGAGGTGCCAAAAACATTCAGTACTTC. This translates into CASSFLAGGAKNIQYF.

This chain connects TRBV20-1 to TRBJ1-2, with D hard to call. V dropped 1 base and J dropped 10 bases, with 10 bases sitting between them. Germline values: CDR1 DFQATT, CDR2 SNEGSKA (reference sequence). There are 11 residues in the CDR3. The CDR3 DNA reads as TGCAGTGCTAGAGGACGGACCTCCTACACCTTC. Its protein product is CSARGRTSYTF.

The chain carries TRBV24-1 and TRBJ1-1; 9 bases fit TRBD1. CDR1 and CDR2 (germline): KGHDR, SFDVKD. This CDR3 is 15 amino acids long. The J segment lost 4 bases and the V segment lost 4 bases, leaving 6 bases of the junction unmatched. The CDR3 sequence: CATSDPRQGGTEAFF. DNA of the CDR3: TGTGCCACCAGTGACCCTAGACAGGGGGGCACTGAAGCTTTCTTT.

The chain employs TRBV9 and TRBJ1-1, with D unclear. V gave up 0 bases and J gave up 2 bases, with 8 bases separating them. CDR1 and CDR2 from the germline V gene are SGDLS and YYNGEE. This CDR3 has 14 amino acids. As DNA, the CDR3 is TGTGCCAGCAGCGTAGTGGCGGCAAACACTGAAGCTTTCTTT. It encodes CASSVVAANTEAFF.

This chain uses TRBV20-1 with TRBJ1-5; 7 bases agree with TRBD1. This CDR3 comprises 16 residues. V lost 2 bases to trimming and J lost 3 bases; unmatched junction nucleotides: 10. Germline V gives CDR1 DFQATT, CDR2 SNEGSKA (reference sequence). DNA of the CDR3: TGCAGTGCTAGACCTACAAACAGGGGAAACAATCAGCCCCAGCATTTT. It specifies CSARPTNRGNNQPQHF.

The chain recombines TRBV11-3 with TRBJ2-7; no definite D call. V was cut by 5 bases and J by 0 bases, with 20 bases left in between. The CDR3 loop spans 17 amino acids. Per germline, CDR1 SGHNT and CDR2 YENEEA. The CDR3 DNA follows: TGTGCCAGCAGCCATATTACGAAATTCTACATCTCCTACGAGCAGTACGTC. This gives the protein CASSHITKFYISYEQYV.

This clonotype was seen only a few times. The V gene is TRBV5-8, the J gene TRBJ2-2; 7 bases agree with TRBD1. Germline CDR1 SGHTS, CDR2 YDEGEE. V shed 4 bases, J shed 0 bases, and the junction held 3 bases outside the gene matches. The CDR3 consists of 15 residues. The CDR3 DNA follows: TGTGCCAGCAGCGGAGGACAGGCGAACACCGGGGAGCTGTTTTTT. Protein: CASSGGQANTGELFF.

This rearrangement joins TRBV29-1 to TRBJ2-3, with 9 positions matching TRBD2. The CDR3 runs to 15 residues. Germline loops: CDR1 SQVTM, CDR2 ANQGSEA. Trimming removed 3 bases from V and 1 base from J; junction bases left unmatched: 5. In DNA, the CDR3 is TGCAGCGTTGATCCGGGCGGGAGGGGCACAGATACGCAGTATTTT. Its protein product is CSVDPGGRGTDTQYF.

This clonotype was seen a few times. The V gene is TRBV4-2, the J gene TRBJ1-1; TRBD1 agrees at 9 bases. The CDR3 covers 15 residues. With V trimmed by 3 bases and J by 5 bases, 7 bases remained unmatched. Germline V gene lookup returns CDR1 LGHNA and CDR2 YNFKEQ. CDR3 in amino acids: CASSHPDRGGTEAFF. DNA for the CDR3: TGTGCCAGCAGCCATCCCGACAGGGGGGGGACTGAAGCTTTCTTT.

This clonotype has a count of ten or more. The V call is TRBV7-9, the J call TRBJ1-6; a weak D match, TRBD1 (5 bases). Per germline, CDR1 SEHNR and CDR2 FQNEAQ (reference sequence). The CDR3 covers 13 residues. Trimming pared 4 bases from V and 9 bases from J, leaving 10 bases between. The CDR3 here is CASSSGTGSPLHF. The DNA for the CDR3 is TGTGCCAGCAGCTCCGGGACCGGTTCACCCCTCCACTTT.

The chain links TRBV24-1 to TRBJ2-2; D remains unclear. Germline V gene lookup returns CDR1 KGHDR and CDR2 SFDVKD. The CDR3 spans 13 residues. V was trimmed by 8 bases and J by 5 bases, leaving 11 bases between them. CDR3 nucleotide sequence: TGTGCCACCATGTCCAATCCAACCGGGGAGCTGTTTTTT. Protein sequence: CATMSNPTGELFF.

This chain's CDR3 is CASSPTDPSSYNEQFF. CDR3 nucleotide sequence: TGCGCCAGCAGCCCAACGGACCCCAGCTCCTACAATGAGCAGTTCTTC. The chain is built from TRBV5-1 and TRBJ2-1; no definite D call. The CDR3 runs to 16 residues. Trimming cost V 4 bases and J 0 bases, with 14 bases left between them. Germline V gives CDR1 SGHRS, CDR2 YFSETQ.

This clonotype was seen at least ten times. Here the CDR3 reads CASSSPLAGDRAQYV. The CDR3, as DNA: TGTGCCAGCAGTTCCCCACTAGCGGGAGATCGGGCGCAGTACGTC. This chain joins TRBV28 and TRBJ2-7; 11 bases are a match to TRBD2. The V and J ends lost 4 bases and 9 bases, in that order; junction bases with no gene match: 11. The CDR3 extends over 15 amino acids. Per germline, CDR1 MDHEN and CDR2 SYDVKM.

A word on this clonotype: One junction end disagrees with the germline gene, perhaps due to a read error. This chain joins TRBV7-9 and TRBJ1-6; perhaps TRBD1 as D (6 bases). Germline-derived CDR1 and CDR2 are SEHNR and FQNEAQ (reference sequence). The CDR3 is 17 amino acids. The CDR3 DNA sequence: TGTGCCAGCAGCTCTTTAGGGGGTTCCTCCTTTAATTCACCCCTCCACTTT. Amino acids: CASSSLGGSSFNSPLHF.

The CDR3 spells CSARGFDTYTDTQYF. The DNA for the CDR3 is TGCAGTGCTAGAGGTTTCGACACGTACACAGATACGCAGTATTTT. The V and J genes are TRBV20-1 and TRBJ2-3; D unclear. Germline V gene data show CDR1 as DFQATT and CDR2 as SNEGSKA (reference sequence). This CDR3 contains 15 residues. V was clipped by 1 base and J by 2 bases, with 13 bases between them.